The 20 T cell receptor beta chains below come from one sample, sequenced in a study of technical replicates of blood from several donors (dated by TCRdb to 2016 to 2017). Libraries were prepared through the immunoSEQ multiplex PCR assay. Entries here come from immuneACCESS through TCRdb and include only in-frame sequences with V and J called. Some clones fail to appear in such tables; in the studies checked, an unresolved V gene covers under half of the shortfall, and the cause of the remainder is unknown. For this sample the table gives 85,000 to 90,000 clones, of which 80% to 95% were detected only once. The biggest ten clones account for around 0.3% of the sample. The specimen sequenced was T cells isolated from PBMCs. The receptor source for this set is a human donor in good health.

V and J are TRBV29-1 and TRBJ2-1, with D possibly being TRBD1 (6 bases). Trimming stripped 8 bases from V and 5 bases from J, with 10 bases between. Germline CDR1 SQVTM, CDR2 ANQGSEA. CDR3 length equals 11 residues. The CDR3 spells CSSGQNNEQFF. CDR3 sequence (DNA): TGCAGCTCAGGACAGAACAATGAGCAGTTCTTC.

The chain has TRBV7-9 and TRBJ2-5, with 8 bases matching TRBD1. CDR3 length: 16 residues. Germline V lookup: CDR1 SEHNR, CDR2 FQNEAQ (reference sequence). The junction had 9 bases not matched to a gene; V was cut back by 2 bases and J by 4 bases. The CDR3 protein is CASSLFDRGSLETQYF. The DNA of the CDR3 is TGTGCCAGCAGCTTATTCGACAGGGGCAGTTTAGAGACCCAGTACTTC.

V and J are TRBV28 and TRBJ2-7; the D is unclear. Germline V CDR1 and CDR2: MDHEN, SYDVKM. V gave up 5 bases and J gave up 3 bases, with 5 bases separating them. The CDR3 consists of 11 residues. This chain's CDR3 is CASSTYYEQYF. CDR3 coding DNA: TGTGCCAGCAGTACTTACTACGAGCAGTACTTC.

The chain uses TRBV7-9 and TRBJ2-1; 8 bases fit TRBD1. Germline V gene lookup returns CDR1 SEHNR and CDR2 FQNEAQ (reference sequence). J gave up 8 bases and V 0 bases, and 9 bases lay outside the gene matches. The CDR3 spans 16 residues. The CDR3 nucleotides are TGTGCCAGCAGCTTAGCGGAGAAGACAGGGGCCGATGAGCAGTTCTTC. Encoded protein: CASSLAEKTGADEQFF. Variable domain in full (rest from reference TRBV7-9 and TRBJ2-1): DTGVSQNPRHKITKRGQNVTFRCDPISEHNRLYWYRQTLGQGPEFLTYFQNEAQLEKSRLLSDRFSAERPKGSFSTLEIQRTEQGDSAMYLCASSLAEKTGADEQFFGPGTRLTVL.

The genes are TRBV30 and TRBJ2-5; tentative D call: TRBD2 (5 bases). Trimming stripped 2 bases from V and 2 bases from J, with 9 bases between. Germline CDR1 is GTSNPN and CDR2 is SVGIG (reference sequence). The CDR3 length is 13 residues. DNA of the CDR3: TGTGCCTGGAGTTTCGGGGTTCAAGAGACCCAGTACTTC. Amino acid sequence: CAWSFGVQETQYF.

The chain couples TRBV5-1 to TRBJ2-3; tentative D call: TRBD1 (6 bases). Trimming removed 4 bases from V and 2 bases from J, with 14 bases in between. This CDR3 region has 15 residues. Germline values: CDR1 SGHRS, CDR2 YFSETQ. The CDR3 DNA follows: TGCGCCAGCAGCCGGGCCGACAGGAACACAGATACGCAGTATTTT. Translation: CASSRADRNTDTQYF.

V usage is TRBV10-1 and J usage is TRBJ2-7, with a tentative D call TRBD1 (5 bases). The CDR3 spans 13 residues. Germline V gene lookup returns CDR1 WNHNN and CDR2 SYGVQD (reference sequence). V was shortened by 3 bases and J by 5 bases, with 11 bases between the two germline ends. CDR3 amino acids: CASSDSGSHEQYF. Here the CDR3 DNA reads TGCGCCAGCAGTGATTCAGGGTCCCACGAGCAGTACTTC.

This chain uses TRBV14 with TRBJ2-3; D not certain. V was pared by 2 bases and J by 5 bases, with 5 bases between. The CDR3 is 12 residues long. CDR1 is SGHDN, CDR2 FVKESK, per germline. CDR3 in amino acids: CASSQSGDTQYF. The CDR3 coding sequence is TGTGCCAGCAGCCAATCGGGAGATACGCAGTATTTT.

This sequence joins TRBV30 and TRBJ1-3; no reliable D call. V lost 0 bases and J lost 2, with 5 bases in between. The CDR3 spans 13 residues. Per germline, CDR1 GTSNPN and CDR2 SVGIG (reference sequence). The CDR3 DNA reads TGTGCCTGGAGTGTTACGGCTGGAAACACCATATATTTT. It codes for CAWSVTAGNTIYF.

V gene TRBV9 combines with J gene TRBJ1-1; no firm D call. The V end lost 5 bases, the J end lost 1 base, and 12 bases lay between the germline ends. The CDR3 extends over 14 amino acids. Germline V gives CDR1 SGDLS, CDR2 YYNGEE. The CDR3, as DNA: TGTGCCAGCAGTAAACTAGGAGCGAACACTGAAGCTTTCTTT. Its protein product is CASSKLGANTEAFF.

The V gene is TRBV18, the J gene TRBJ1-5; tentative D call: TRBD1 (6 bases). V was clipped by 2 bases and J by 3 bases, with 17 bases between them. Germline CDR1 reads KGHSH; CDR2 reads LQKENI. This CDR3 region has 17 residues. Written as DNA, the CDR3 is TGTGCCAGCTCACCAGGGCGCAGGGGCCCGTTCAATCAGCCCCAGCATTTT. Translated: CASSPGRRGPFNQPQHF.

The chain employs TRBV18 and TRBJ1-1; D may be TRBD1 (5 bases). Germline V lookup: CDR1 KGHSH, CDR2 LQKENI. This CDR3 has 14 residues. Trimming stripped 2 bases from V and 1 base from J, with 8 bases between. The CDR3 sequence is CASSPRGTNTEAFF. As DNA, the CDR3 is TGTGCCAGCTCACCAAGGGGCACGAACACTGAAGCTTTCTTT.

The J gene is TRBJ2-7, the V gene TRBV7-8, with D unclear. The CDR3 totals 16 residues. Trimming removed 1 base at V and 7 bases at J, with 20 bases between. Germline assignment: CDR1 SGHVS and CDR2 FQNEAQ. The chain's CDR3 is CASSLGRRRGFGEQYF. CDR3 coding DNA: TGTGCCAGCAGCTTAGGCCGACGCCGCGGTTTTGGAGAGCAGTACTTC.

The DNA for the CDR3 is TGCGCCAGCAGCCAGGAAGGACAGTTCTACGAGCAGTACTTC. Its translation: CASSQEGQFYEQYF. The V gene is TRBV4-1, the J gene TRBJ2-7; possible D gene TRBD1, 6 bases. Looked up from germline, CDR1 is MGHRA and CDR2 is YSYEKL. The CDR3 length is 14 residues. Trimming cost V 3 bases and J 3 bases, with 12 bases left between them.

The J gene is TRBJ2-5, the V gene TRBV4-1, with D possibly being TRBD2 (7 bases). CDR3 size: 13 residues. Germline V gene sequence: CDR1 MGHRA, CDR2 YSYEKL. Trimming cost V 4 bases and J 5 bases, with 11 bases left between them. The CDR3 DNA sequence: TGCGCCAGCAGCCGGGGGGGCGTGGAGACCCAGTACTTC. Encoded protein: CASSRGGVETQYF.

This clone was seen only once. This CDR3 reads CASSFPGVGEAFF. CDR3 bases: TGTGCCAGTAGTTTCCCAGGGGTTGGTGAAGCTTTCTTT. The rearrangement uses TRBV19 and TRBJ1-1; perhaps TRBD1 as D (6 bases). Trimming shortened V by 5 bases and J by 7 bases, and 14 bases separated the two germline ends. This CDR3 has 13 residues. Per germline, CDR1 LNHDA and CDR2 SQIVND (reference sequence).

The CDR3 sequence: CSVEGQVNTEAFF. CDR3 sequence (DNA): TGCAGCGTTGAGGGACAGGTAAACACTGAAGCTTTCTTT. This chain joins TRBV29-1 and TRBJ1-1; TRBD1 agrees at 8 bases. J was trimmed by 2 bases and V by 3 bases; bases with no gene match: 2. Germline CDR1 SQVTM, CDR2 ANQGSEA. This CDR3 contains 13 residues.

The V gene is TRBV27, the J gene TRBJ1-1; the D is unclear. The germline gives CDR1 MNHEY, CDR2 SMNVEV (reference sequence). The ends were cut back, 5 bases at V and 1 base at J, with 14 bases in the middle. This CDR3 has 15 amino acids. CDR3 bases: TGTGCCAGCAGTCCAAGTTCCACTGCGAACACTGAAGCTTTCTTT. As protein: CASSPSSTANTEAFF.

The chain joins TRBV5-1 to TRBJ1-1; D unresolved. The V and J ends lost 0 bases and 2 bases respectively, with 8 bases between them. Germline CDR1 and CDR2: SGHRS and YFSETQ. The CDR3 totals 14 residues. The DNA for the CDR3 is TGCGCCAGCAGCTTGGCGCGCGTTAACACTGAAGCTTTCTTT. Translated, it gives CASSLARVNTEAFF. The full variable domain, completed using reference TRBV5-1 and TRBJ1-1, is KAGVTQTPRYLIKTRGQQVTLSCSPISGHRSVSWYQQTPGQGLQFLFEYFSETQRNKGNFPGRFSGRQFSNSRSEMNVSTLELGDSALYLCASSLARVNTEAFFGQGTRLTVV.

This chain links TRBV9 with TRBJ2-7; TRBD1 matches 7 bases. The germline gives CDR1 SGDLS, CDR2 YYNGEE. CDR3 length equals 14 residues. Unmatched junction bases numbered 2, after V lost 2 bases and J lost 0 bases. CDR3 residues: CASSVRGNSYEQYF. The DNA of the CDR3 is TGTGCCAGCAGCGTCAGGGGGAACTCCTACGAGCAGTACTTC.